Below, 4 T cell receptor beta chains from the same sample are listed, as sequenced in a study of T cells in localized non-small cell lung cancer. The assay was immunoSEQ multiplex PCR, and TCRdb's table has in-frame clones only and misses some. Of around 69,000 clones in the sample, 75% to 90% were seen once. The material sequenced was peripheral blood, taken before any cancer treatment. These receptors came from a woman aged 40 to 75 with stage I lung adenocarcinoma.

This chain connects TRBV10-3 to TRBJ1-1; a weak D match, TRBD1 (5 bases). Germline-derived CDR1 and CDR2 are ENHRY and SYGVKD. V gave up 3 bases and J gave up 6 bases, with 17 bases separating them. The CDR3 has 15 amino acids. CDR3 loop: CAISDRRGSMSEAFF. The CDR3 DNA reads as TGTGCCATCAGTGATAGGAGGGGAAGTATGTCTGAAGCTTTCTTT.

The chain links TRBV5-4 to TRBJ1-2; TRBD1 agrees at 7 bases. The junction had 10 bases not matched to a gene; V was cut back by 4 bases and J by 1 base. This CDR3 has 16 residues. Looked up from germline, CDR1 is SGHNT and CDR2 is YYREEE (reference sequence). The CDR3 DNA is TGTGCCAGCAGCCCCCCCCCAGGGACAGTTAACTATGGCTACACCTTC. It is translated as CASSPPPGTVNYGYTF.

This chain joins TRBV19 and TRBJ2-1, with 9 nucleotides matching TRBD1. Germline values: CDR1 LNHDA, CDR2 SQIVND (reference sequence). Germline trimming cut 5 bases from V and 4 bases from J; bases unmatched to any gene: 12. This CDR3 has 17 amino acids. CDR3 in amino acids: CASSALPGQGPYNEQFF. The CDR3 DNA reads as TGTGCCAGTAGTGCACTCCCGGGACAGGGCCCTTACAATGAGCAGTTCTTC.

V and J are TRBV5-6 and TRBJ1-2, with D unresolved. The V gene lost 1 base and the J gene lost 4 bases, with 11 bases spanning the gap. Germline values: CDR1 SGHDT, CDR2 YYEEEE. The CDR3 has 14 amino acids. The CDR3 region is CASSLPGRSYGYTF. The CDR3 DNA reads TGTGCCAGCAGCTTGCCCGGACGGTCCTATGGCTACACCTTC.